A selection of T cell receptor beta chains follows, all from one sample in a study of shared clonotypes between healthy human individuals. Only in-frame clones appear in the TCRdb table, and some are missing; sequencing was by immunoSEQ multiplex PCR. In the table there are over 2 million clones, 85% to 95% of which are singletons. Sequenced: naive CD4+ T cells from PBMCs. The receptors were gathered from a man aged 18 to 35 in good health. Some clones in this sample may be carry-over from other donors' samples. Both conserved end residues are part of each CDR3. A D gene is named only where the DNA matches it firmly. The listing skips clone size in some rows; elsewhere it reads once, few, many or a size class.

TGCAGCGTCCCCTCGGGCGGGAACACTGAAGCTTTCTTT | CSVPSGGNTEAFF | - | TRBJ1-1 | TRBV29-1 | -
TGTGCCAGTAGGGACAGGGGAGGGTTCAGGCCTGGGGCCAACGTCCTGACTTTC | CASRDRGGFRPGANVLTF | TRBD1 | TRBJ2-6 | TRBV19 | -
TGTGCCAGCAGCTTGGTGGCATACACAGATACGCAGTATTTT | CASSLVAYTDTQYF | - | TRBJ2-3 | TRBV5-5 | -
TGTGCCAGCAGCTTGGGCTATCTGTTCAGGGGGTGGAACACCGGGGAGCTGTTTTTT | CASSLGYLFRGWNTGELFF | TRBD1 | TRBJ2-2 | TRBV5-5 | -
TGTGCCAGCAGTTTGACAGGGAGGGAGCAGTACTTC | CASSLTGREQYF | - | TRBJ2-7 | TRBV27 | -
TGCGCCAGCAGCCGTCGGTACAGATTCAAGCGGGGAGCTGTTTTT | CASSRRYRFKRGAVF | TRBD2 | TRBJ2-2 | TRBV4-1 | -
TGTGCCAGCATCGGGACAGGGGGCGCGAAGACCCAGTACTTC | CASIGTGGAKTQYF | TRBD1 | TRBJ2-5 | TRBV6-5 | -
TGTGCCAGCAGCTCCGGGACAGGGGACACCCGAGAGACCCAGTACTTC | CASSSGTGDTRETQYF | TRBD1 | TRBJ2-5 | TRBV28 | -
TGTGCCAGCTCACCGGTGGTTACGGGACAGGGCCCTCCGCGGGGCTACACCTTC | CASSPVVTGQGPPRGYTF | TRBD1 | TRBJ1-2 | TRBV18 | -
TGTGCCAGCAGCTTACGGGGTGCTGTTTACGAGCAGTACTTC | CASSLRGAVYEQYF | - | TRBJ2-7 | TRBV7-2 | -
TGTGCCAGCAGCTTGGACAGGGACAATGAGCAGTTCTTC | CASSLDRDNEQFF | TRBD1 | TRBJ2-1 | TRBV7-9 | once
TGTGCCACCAACGGACAGGGGGCCACAGATACGCAGTATTTT | CATNGQGATDTQYF | TRBD1 | TRBJ2-3 | TRBV19 | -
TGCGCCAGCAGCCAAGTCTTCTTTAAGGGGGCGAGGGGCTACACCTTC | CASSQVFFKGARGYTF | TRBD1 | TRBJ1-2 | TRBV4-3 | -
TGTGCCAGCAGCCCCCGCCAAAAAGGGGAAAAACTGTTTTTT | CASSPRQKGEKLFF | - | TRBJ1-4 | TRBV11-2 | -
TGCAGTGCTAGCGCCTATCAGGGGCAGTTCTTC | CSASAYQGQFF | - | TRBJ2-1 | TRBV20-1 | -
TGTGCCAGCAGTTTTCCCGGAGGGGGAGCTTTCTTT | CASSFPGGGAFF | - | TRBJ1-1 | TRBV28 | few
TGTGCCAGCAGCTCAAGACTAGCGGGAGTCGATGAGCAGTTCTTC | CASSSRLAGVDEQFF | TRBD2 | TRBJ2-1 | TRBV7-9 | once
TGTGCCAGCAGAAGGACAGGGGGGTCGGGTGAGCAGTACTTC | CASRRTGGSGEQYF | TRBD1 | TRBJ2-7 | TRBV6-5 | once
TGTGCCAGCAGCCCAGGGGGGGGCCGACTGAGGGAGCTGTTTTTT | CASSPGGGRLRELFF | - | TRBJ2-2 | TRBV9 | -
TGTGCCAGCAGTGAACAGGGTGGGAGCAATCAGCCCCAGCATTTT | CASSEQGGSNQPQHF | - | TRBJ1-5 | TRBV6-1 | -
TGTGCCAGCTCACCACGTCAAAATCGACCTAGCGGGAGTACCCACGAGCAGTACTTC | CASSPRQNRPSGSTHEQYF | TRBD2 | TRBJ2-7 | TRBV18 | -
TGTGCCAGCAGCTTAGCGGTCGGGACAGGACCCTATGGCTACACCTTC | CASSLAVGTGPYGYTF | TRBD1 | TRBJ1-2 | TRBV7-2 | -
TGTGCCACCAGCAAAAACAGGGTGATAGGTTACGAGCAGTACTTC | CATSKNRVIGYEQYF | - | TRBJ2-7 | TRBV15 | -
TGCGCCAGCAGCCGAGGACTCCGCACAGATACGCAGTATTTT | CASSRGLRTDTQYF | - | TRBJ2-3 | TRBV4-3 | -
TGTGCCAGTAGTAAGACTCTCCTCTCCTACAATGAGCAGTTCTTC | CASSKTLLSYNEQFF | - | TRBJ2-1 | TRBV19 | -
TGCGCCAGCAGCTTGGGGTCCGCGGCTGGAAACACCATATATTTT | CASSLGSAAGNTIYF | - | TRBJ1-3 | TRBV5-1 | once
TGTGCCAGCAGGGTCAGACAGGACTCCTACAATGAGCAGTTCTTC | CASRVRQDSYNEQFF | - | TRBJ2-1 | TRBV5-4 | -
TGTGCCATCGTACCGGACCTCTCTGGAAACACCATATATTTT | CAIVPDLSGNTIYF | - | TRBJ1-3 | TRBV10-3 | -